The next 3 T cell receptor beta chains were all read from a single sample in a study of graft-versus-host responses after intestinal transplantation. Repertoires were generated with immunoSEQ multiplex PCR, while TCRdb's copy carries only in-frame clones and drops some. There are under 8,000 clones in the sample; 25% to 35% occur only once, and around 3.6% lies in the top ten. Some 200,000 CFSE-labeled responder cells were plated with some 200,000 irradiated, violet-dye-labeled stimulator cells. Sample: alloreactive CD8+ T cells from a mixed lymphocyte reaction culture, taken before transplantation. Subset described: CFSE-low proliferating T cells sorted from roughly six-day pre-transplant mixed lymphocyte reaction (GvH or HvG direction). The receptors stem from a human patient who was an organ donor for intestinal transplantation.

Here the CDR3 DNA reads TGTGCCAGCACAGCCGGGACAGGGGTACGGCAGCCCCAGCATTTT. Amino acids: CASTAGTGVRQPQHF. The chain employs TRBV6-4 and TRBJ1-5, with TRBD1 identical over 10 bases. There are 15 residues in the CDR3. Germline CDR1 is MRHNA and CDR2 is SNTAGT. V was pared by 7 bases and J by 7 bases, with 10 bases of the junction left unmatched.

The chain has TRBV18 and TRBJ2-5; 8 bases are a match to TRBD2. The CDR3 contains 15 residues. V lost 0 bases, J lost 2 bases, and 2 bases stayed unmatched. Germline CDR1 and CDR2: KGHSH and LQKENI. The CDR3 bases are TGTGCCAGCTCACCACCTAGCGGGGATCAAGAGACCCAGTACTTC. Protein product: CASSPPSGDQETQYF.

This clone is classed as large. The chain is built from TRBV6-5 and TRBJ1-1; 7 nucleotides align to TRBD1. The CDR3 runs 15 residues. With 2 bases clipped from V and 5 bases from J, the junction kept 8 bases outside the gene matches. Germline-derived CDR1 and CDR2 are MNHEY and SVGAGI. The CDR3 coding sequence is TGTGCCAGCAGTTACGACAGGGTCCGGGGAACTGAAGCTTTCTTT. Encoded protein: CASSYDRVRGTEAFF.